Sequencing of this TCR beta chain was carried out in a study of cytomegalovirus exposure and HLA in healthy donors. Study background: Genetic ancestry analysis placed around four fifths of the 398 donors that were genotyped in the Caucasian-associated cluster.

On this clone itself: Its target is unknown.

Findings and caveats of the study: Reported results showed that the classifier diagnosed cytomegalovirus status with high specificity and sensitivity. Researchers reported in a later analysis that a missense DCLRE1C variant was tied to TCR beta V- and J-gene trimming. Rarity marked most TCR sequences, yet some public TCRs occurred in many donors.

PCR employed 60 Vbeta and 13 Jbeta primers. Generated by immunoSEQ multiplex PCR, the TCRdb table keeps only in-frame clones and is missing some. The sample shows some 99,000 clones, roughly 70% of them seen only once. With V trimmed by 3 bases and J by 6 bases, 4 bases remained unmatched. CDR1 is SEHNR and CDR2 is FQNEAQ in the germline V gene (reference sequence). CDR3 length: 15 amino acids. This sequence joins TRBV7-9 and TRBJ2-2; 10 bases fit TRBD2. The specimen sequenced was PBMCs. The receptor was isolated from a man aged 40-50 years in good health and CMV-seronegative. The CDR3 here is CASSFTSGVAGELFF. The DNA of the CDR3 is TGTGCCAGCAGCTTCACTAGCGGGGTCGCCGGGGAGCTGTTTTTT.